The 30 T cell receptor beta chains in this list originate from one sample, sequenced in a study of graft-versus-host responses after intestinal transplantation (dated by TCRdb to the early 2020s). The time point label for this specimen denotes: cells obtained before transplantation from donor or recipient. The library was built by means of the immunoSEQ multiplex PCR assay. TCRdb mirrors the immuneACCESS table, restricted to in-frame sequences. Some clones are absent from its copies; in checked studies, under half trace to an unresolved V gene, and the reason for the others is unknown. Recorded for this sample are 50,000 to 75,000 clones; about 94% of them occurred a single time. Of the sample, approximately 0.4% falls within the top ten clones. These TCRs are of unknown antigen specificity. The sequences come from unstimulated CD4+ T cells sorted from spleen or lymph node cells, collected before transplant. The receptor set was obtained from a human donor who was the organ donor for an intestinal transplant.

The V and J genes are TRBV4-1 and TRBJ2-5; a weak D match, TRBD2 (7 bases). V was pared by 4 bases and J by 5 bases, with 17 bases between. Germline lookup yields CDR1 MGHRA and CDR2 YSYEKL. CDR3 length equals 15 residues. The CDR3 protein is CASSPGPRGGETQYF. The CDR3 coding sequence is TGCGCCAGCAGCCCAGGCCCCAGGGGAGGGGAGACCCAGTACTTC.

V gene TRBV29-1 combines with J gene TRBJ1-2; D is ambiguous. Deletions cut 3 bases from V and 3 bases from J, with 11 bases between. Germline loops: CDR1 SQVTM, CDR2 ANQGSEA. The CDR3 length is 13 residues. The CDR3 DNA sequence: TGCAGCGTTGATAGGTGGACCGACTATGGCTACACCTTC. This codes for CSVDRWTDYGYTF. The full variable domain, rest sourced from reference TRBV29-1 and TRBJ1-2, is SAVISQKPSRDICQRGTSLTIQCQVDSQVTMMFWYRQQPGQSLTLIATANQGSEATYESGFVIDKFPISRPNLTFSTLTVSNMSPEDSSIYLCSVDRWTDYGYTFGSGTRLTVV.

The CDR3 loop reads CASSPGQGGGEQYF. In DNA, the CDR3 is TGTGCCAGCAGCCCCGGACAGGGGGGAGGCGAGCAGTACTTC. This chain links TRBV11-2 with TRBJ2-7, with 10 bases aligning to TRBD1. Unmatched junction bases numbered 7, after V lost 5 bases and J lost 6 bases. The germline V gene encodes CDR1 SGHAT and CDR2 FQNNGV. This CDR3 spans 14 amino acids.

This chain links TRBV7-9 with TRBJ1-5, with TRBD1 as a possible D gene (5 bases). Germline V gene lookup returns CDR1 SEHNR and CDR2 FQNEAQ (reference sequence). This CDR3 contains 19 residues. V lost 7 bases to trimming and J lost 2 bases, with 27 bases between them. In nucleotides, the CDR3 is TGTGCCAGCACCCTAGAGGGCAGGGATCCCCCTTACGGCAATCAGCCCCAGCATTTT. Its protein is CASTLEGRDPPYGNQPQHF.

This clone came up once. The V gene is TRBV5-4, the J gene TRBJ1-1, with 10 bases identical to TRBD1. Germline V gives CDR1 SGHNT, CDR2 YYREEE (reference sequence). The CDR3 runs to 16 residues. J gave up 0 bases and V 3 bases, and 5 bases lay outside the gene matches. CDR3 sequence: CASSSDRGRVNTEAFF. CDR3 nucleotide sequence: TGTGCCAGCAGCTCCGACAGGGGGCGAGTGAACACTGAAGCTTTCTTT.

The chain carries TRBV10-3 and TRBJ1-2, with D perhaps matching TRBD1 (6 bases). Germline lookup yields CDR1 ENHRY and CDR2 SYGVKD. Trimming removed 0 bases at V and 8 bases at J, with 13 bases between. CDR3 length: 14 residues. The CDR3, as DNA: TGTGCCATCAGTGAGTCTTCGACAGGATACGGCTACACCTTC. This sequence encodes CAISESSTGYGYTF.

V gene TRBV5-8 combines with J gene TRBJ2-5; 10 nucleotides agree with TRBD2. The junction had 7 bases not matched to a gene; V was cut back by 0 bases and J by 5 bases. This CDR3 is 16 amino acids long. Germline values: CDR1 SGHTS, CDR2 YDEGEE. This CDR3 is CASSLVASGGRETQYF. CDR3 DNA: TGTGCCAGCAGCTTGGTCGCTAGCGGGGGTCGGGAGACCCAGTACTTC.

The V gene is TRBV5-4, the J gene TRBJ2-7; D assignment may be TRBD1 or TRBD2 (5 bases each). The CDR3 runs to 15 residues. Trimming took 1 base from V and 3 from J, leaving 14 bases between them. Germline values: CDR1 SGHNT, CDR2 YYREEE (reference sequence). DNA for the CDR3: TGTGCCAGCAGCTTGTATGGGACGAGAGTCTACGAGCAGTACTTC. Translating gives CASSLYGTRVYEQYF.

V and J are TRBV5-1 and TRBJ2-2; the match to TRBD2 covers 13 bases. V gave up 4 bases and J gave up 0 bases; unmatched junction bases: 3. CDR3 length: 17 amino acids. Per the germline V gene, CDR1 is SGHRS and CDR2 is YFSETQ. The CDR3, as DNA: TGCGCCAGCAGCCCAGGACTAGCGGGGGCGAACACCGGGGAGCTGTTTTTT. This translates into CASSPGLAGANTGELFF.

This clone came up once. The chain recombines TRBV18 with TRBJ2-7, with D possibly being TRBD2 (5 bases). Trimming took off 3 bases at V and 2 bases at J, with 11 bases between the two ends. The length of the CDR3 is 14 residues. Germline CDR1 KGHSH, CDR2 LQKENI. CDR3 in DNA: TGTGCCAGCTCACCGAGCGGATGGACCTACGAGCAGTACTTC. Its translation is CASSPSGWTYEQYF.

The rearrangement joins TRBV5-1 to TRBJ1-6; 8 nucleotides align to TRBD1. V dropped 5 bases and J dropped 10; count of bases not matched to a gene: 8. The CDR3 totals 14 residues. Looked up from germline, CDR1 is SGHRS and CDR2 is YFSETQ. CDR3 DNA: TGCGCCAGCAGACCTGGACAGGGTGGCTCACCCCTCCACTTT. Translated, it gives CASRPGQGGSPLHF.

The chain couples TRBV4-1 to TRBJ2-5, with D unresolved. V was pared by 1 base and J by 5 bases, with 11 bases between. Germline assignment: CDR1 MGHRA and CDR2 YSYEKL. The CDR3 loop spans 14 amino acids. The CDR3: CASSQGVLGETQYF. DNA of the CDR3: TGCGCCAGCAGCCAAGGGGTCCTGGGGGAGACCCAGTACTTC.

The gene calls are TRBV5-1 and TRBJ1-2; TRBD1 is a possible D gene (5 bases). This CDR3 has 18 residues. The V end lost 0 bases, the J end lost 6 bases, and 24 bases lay between the germline ends. Looked up from germline, CDR1 is SGHRS and CDR2 is YFSETQ. CDR3 in amino acids: CASSLGRRAGKDMHGYTF. CDR3 coding DNA: TGCGCCAGCAGCTTGGGAAGAAGGGCAGGGAAAGATATGCATGGCTACACCTTC.

This chain uses TRBV9 with TRBJ2-2, with D unclear. Per the germline V gene, CDR1 is SGDLS and CDR2 is YYNGEE. V was cut by 0 bases and J by 2 bases, with 5 bases left in between. The CDR3 consists of 14 residues. As DNA, the CDR3 is TGTGCCAGCAGCGTAGACCACAACACCGGGGAGCTGTTTTTT. It encodes CASSVDHNTGELFF.

The chain is built from TRBV9 and TRBJ2-7; 7 positions match TRBD1. Germline CDR1 reads SGDLS; CDR2 reads YYNGEE. The CDR3 runs to 14 residues. V shed 4 bases, J shed 2 bases, and the junction held 6 bases outside the gene matches. Here the CDR3 reads CASSRRDRAYEQYF. CDR3 nucleotide sequence: TGTGCCAGCAGCCGACGCGACAGGGCCTACGAGCAGTACTTC.

The V and J genes are TRBV12-5 and TRBJ2-5, with unresolved D. The CDR3 is 14 amino acids. Trimming took 0 bases from V and 2 from J, leaving 7 bases between them. CDR1 is LGHNT and CDR2 is FRNRAP in the germline V gene. CDR3 DNA: TGTGCTAGTGGTTTGGTCGGCAGTCAAGAGACCCAGTACTTC. Amino acid sequence: CASGLVGSQETQYF. Looking up the rest from reference TRBV12-5 and TRBJ2-5 gives the full variable domain: DARVTQTPRHKVTEMGQEVTMRCQPILGHNTVFWYRQTMMQGLELLAYFRNRAPLDDSGMPKDRFSAEMPDATLATLKIQPSEPRDSAVYFCASGLVGSQETQYFGPGTRLLVL.

V is TRBV2 and J is TRBJ1-1; the match to TRBD1 covers 8 bases. The CDR3 loop spans 14 amino acids. Germline values: CDR1 SNHLY, CDR2 FYNNEI. V dropped 7 bases and J dropped 1; count of bases not matched to a gene: 5. The CDR3 loop is CASTSGQGNTEAFF. The CDR3 region has the DNA TGTGCCAGCACTTCCGGACAGGGGAACACTGAAGCTTTCTTT. Drawing the rest from reference TRBV2 and TRBJ1-1, the complete variable domain is EPEVTQTPSHQVTQMGQEVILRCVPISNHLYFYWYRQILGQKVEFLVSFYNNEISEKSEIFDDQFSVERPDGSNFTLKIRSTKLEDSAMYFCASTSGQGNTEAFFGQGTRLTVV.

The rearrangement links TRBV29-1 to TRBJ1-2, with 8 bases fitting TRBD1. Looked up from germline, CDR1 is SQVTM and CDR2 is ANQGSEA. This CDR3 contains 13 residues. J lost 2 bases, V lost 5 bases, and 4 bases had no gene match. Here the CDR3 reads CSVSGQGNYGYTF. CDR3 DNA: TGCAGCGTTAGTGGACAGGGCAACTATGGCTACACCTTC.

The chain recombines TRBV30 with TRBJ2-5, with TRBD2 matching 15 bases. The V gene end was trimmed by 1 base and the J gene end by 1 base; junction bases not matched to a gene: 1. The CDR3 spans 16 residues. Germline V gene data show CDR1 as GTSNPN and CDR2 as SVGIG (reference sequence). This chain's CDR3 is CAWSAGLAGGQETQYF. The DNA for the CDR3 is TGTGCCTGGAGTGCGGGACTAGCGGGGGGCCAAGAGACCCAGTACTTC. The full variable domain, with the rest looked up from reference TRBV30 and TRBJ2-5, is SQTIHQWPATLVQPVGSPLSLECTVEGTSNPNLYWYRQAAGRGLQLLFYSVGIGQISSEVPQNLSASRPQDRQFILSSKKLLLSDSGFYLCAWSAGLAGGQETQYFGPGTRLLVL.

The chain employs TRBV19 and TRBJ2-3; D tentatively reads TRBD1 or TRBD2 (6 bases each). Between the trimmed V and J ends, which lost 5 bases and 4 bases, there was a span of 16 bases. Per the germline V gene, CDR1 is LNHDA and CDR2 is SQIVND (reference sequence). The CDR3 is 15 residues long. CDR3 nucleotides: TGTGCCAGTAGTTGGGGGGCCACTGGCTCAGATACGCAGTATTTT. Translated, it gives CASSWGATGSDTQYF.

The V call is TRBV7-2, the J call TRBJ1-2; 7 bases map to TRBD1. V gave up 5 bases and J gave up 7 bases; unmatched junction bases: 4. Germline V gene sequence: CDR1 SGHTA, CDR2 FQGNSA. The CDR3 is made up of 12 amino acids. The CDR3 DNA is TGTGCCAGCAGCGTTGACAGGGCTGGCTACACCTTC. This gives the protein CASSVDRAGYTF. The whole variable domain, filled in from reference TRBV7-2 and TRBJ1-2, reads GAGVSQSPSNKVTEKGKDVELRCDPISGHTALYWYRQSLGQGLEFLIYFQGNSAPDKSGLPSDRFSAERTGGSVSTLTIQRTQQEDSAVYLCASSVDRAGYTFGSGTRLTVV.

The chain joins TRBV2 to TRBJ2-1; the D gene could be TRBD1 or TRBD2 (6 bases each). Trimming removed 2 bases at V and 8 bases at J, with 16 bases between. CDR3 length: 15 residues. From germline, CDR1 is SNHLY and CDR2 FYNNEI. DNA for the CDR3: TGTGCCAGCAGTGAAATTGATTTCGGGGGCGATGAGCAGTTCTTC. Translation gives CASSEIDFGGDEQFF.

This clone was picked up one time. The chain has TRBV19 and TRBJ2-1; 8 nucleotides align to TRBD2. The V gene's germline CDR1 is LNHDA and CDR2 SQIVND (reference sequence). V lost 3 bases and J lost 12; bases outside the gene matches: 22. This CDR3 has 18 amino acids. The CDR3 region is CASSIVFYGTALGGGQFF. In nucleotides, the CDR3 is TGTGCCAGTAGTATTGTATTCTATGGAACTGCCCTCGGGGGGGGGCAGTTCTTC.

The V gene is TRBV11-2, the J gene TRBJ2-7, with D hard to call. Germline V gene lookup returns CDR1 SGHAT and CDR2 FQNNGV. The CDR3 covers 13 residues. V was pared by 5 bases and J by 4 bases, with 12 bases between. Here the CDR3 reads CASSATHLYEQYF. The CDR3 DNA follows: TGTGCCAGCAGCGCTACCCATCTTTACGAGCAGTACTTC.

The gene calls are TRBV9 and TRBJ2-5, with TRBD2 identical over 15 bases. V lost 4 bases, J lost 2 bases, and 3 bases stayed unmatched. This CDR3 spans 16 amino acids. Germline assignment: CDR1 SGDLS and CDR2 YYNGEE. CDR3: CASSIGLAGGQETQYF. The CDR3 DNA is TGTGCCAGCAGCATAGGACTAGCGGGGGGGCAAGAGACCCAGTACTTC.

The genes are TRBV5-6 and TRBJ2-7, with D unresolved. This CDR3 contains 13 residues. V gave up 0 bases and J gave up 2 bases, with 6 bases separating them. Per the germline V gene, CDR1 is SGHDT and CDR2 is YYEEEE. DNA for the CDR3: TGTGCCAGCAGCTTGGGGGATACCTACGAGCAGTACTTC. This gives the protein CASSLGDTYEQYF.

This chain uses TRBV10-3 with TRBJ2-5, with 12 bases fitting TRBD2. CDR1 ENHRY and CDR2 SYGVKD come from the germline V gene. V shed 11 bases and J 3 bases; nucleotides not matched to a gene: 7. The CDR3 length is 14 residues. The CDR3 DNA reads TGTGCCTCCCGGACTAGCGGGGACGAAGAGACCCAGTACTTC. Encoded protein: CASRTSGDEETQYF.

This chain links TRBV7-9 with TRBJ1-1; TRBD1 aligns across 9 bases. This CDR3 spans 13 amino acids. Looked up from germline, CDR1 is SEHNR and CDR2 is FQNEAQ (reference sequence). After removal of 5 bases from V and 7 bases from J, the junction contained 5 bases not matched to a gene. The CDR3 sequence: CASSPGQGFEAFF. DNA of the CDR3: TGTGCCAGCAGCCCGGGACAGGGTTTTGAAGCTTTCTTT. The complete variable domain, with remaining parts taken from reference TRBV7-9 and TRBJ1-1, reads DTGVSQNPRHKITKRGQNVTFRCDPISEHNRLYWYRQTLGQGPEFLTYFQNEAQLEKSRLLSDRFSAERPKGSFSTLEIQRTEQGDSAMYLCASSPGQGFEAFFGQGTRLTVV.

The gene calls are TRBV12-5 and TRBJ1-3; 8 positions match TRBD1. From germline, CDR1 is LGHNT and CDR2 FRNRAP. The CDR3 is 15 residues long. Losses at the gene ends were 5 bases for V and 5 bases for J; bases not matched to a gene: 8. CDR3 residues: CASGEPRTGRNTIYF. The CDR3, as DNA: TGTGCTAGTGGTGAACCCAGGACAGGGAGAAACACCATATATTTT.

V gene TRBV27 combines with J gene TRBJ2-7; 8 positions match TRBD1. After removal of 2 bases from V and 6 bases from J, the junction contained 6 bases not matched to a gene. This CDR3 has 14 amino acids. Germline V gene data show CDR1 as MNHEY and CDR2 as SMNVEV (reference sequence). The CDR3 here is CASSLRQGPAEQYF. The CDR3, as DNA: TGTGCCAGCAGTTTAAGACAGGGGCCTGCCGAGCAGTACTTC.